The 21 T cell receptor beta chains below come from one sample, sequenced in a study of T cell changes during pregnancy in multiple sclerosis. Assay used: immunoSEQ multiplex PCR; TCRdb lists only in-frame clones, some missing. There are under 65,000 clones in the sample; 75% to 95% occur only once, and 0.95% to 1.5% lies in the top ten. Sequencing was performed on peripheral blood, taken after pregnancy. These receptor sequences come from a female donor in good health, enrolled as a control in a pregnancy study.

The J gene is TRBJ2-7, the V gene TRBV7-2; the D gene is possibly TRBD2 (6 bases). The CDR3 extends over 15 amino acids. The germline V gene has CDR1 SGHTA and CDR2 FQGNSA. Trimming cost V 5 bases and J 3 bases, with 17 bases left between them. This CDR3 reads CASSPTAGQGYEQYF. Written as DNA, the CDR3 is TGTGCCAGCAGCCCTACCGCGGGGCAGGGCTACGAGCAGTACTTC.

The table lists this clone with a count of one. The rearrangement links TRBV7-2 to TRBJ2-5; the D is unclear. Trimming pared 1 base from V and 5 bases from J, leaving 11 bases between. The CDR3 sequence is 14 residues long. CDR1 and CDR2 (germline): SGHTA, FQGNSA. In DNA form, the CDR3 reads TGTGCCAGCAGCTTAGGTTCTGCCGGTGAGACCCAGTACTTC. Translated, it gives CASSLGSAGETQYF.

V is TRBV28 and J is TRBJ1-2; D possibly corresponds to TRBD1 (5 bases). Germline V gene lookup returns CDR1 MDHEN and CDR2 SYDVKM. The ends were cut back, 6 bases at V and 5 bases at J, with 22 bases in the middle. CDR3 length: 16 residues. The CDR3 region has the DNA TGTGCCAGCAGACCCGGCGGGGCCCTCGGTGGGTATGGCTACACCTTC. Translation: CASRPGGALGGYGYTF.

This chain links TRBV7-6 with TRBJ2-5, with a tentative D call TRBD1 (6 bases). CDR3 length: 12 amino acids. Germline CDR1 is SGHVS and CDR2 is FNYEAQ. Trimming took 5 bases from V and 9 from J, leaving 13 bases between them. CDR3 region: CASSPQGSAQYF. The CDR3 DNA reads TGTGCCAGCAGCCCTCAGGGGTCGGCCCAGTACTTC.

The chain uses TRBV30 and TRBJ1-1; 7 bases are shared with TRBD1. Germline lookup yields CDR1 GTSNPN and CDR2 SVGIG (reference sequence). The CDR3 runs 13 residues. After removal of 8 bases from V and 1 base from J, the junction contained 7 bases not matched to a gene. The CDR3 region is CAGGGEGNTEAFF. CDR3 nucleotides: TGTGCCGGAGGGGGCGAAGGGAACACTGAAGCTTTCTTT.

This clone was seen more than once but under ten times. This rearrangement joins TRBV19 to TRBJ1-6; D is possibly TRBD1 (5 bases). In germline, CDR1 is LNHDA, CDR2 SQIVND (reference sequence). Trimming took 6 bases from V and 9 from J, leaving 12 bases between them. The CDR3 extends over 13 amino acids. CDR3: CASRSGTGSPLHF. As DNA, the CDR3 is TGTGCCAGTAGATCGGGTACAGGTTCACCCCTCCACTTT.

The rearrangement uses TRBV11-2 and TRBJ2-7; no clear D gene. Per germline, CDR1 SGHAT and CDR2 FQNNGV. The germline V and J ends were trimmed by 6 bases and 2 bases, with 5 bases remaining between them. This CDR3 has 11 residues. Written as DNA, the CDR3 is TGTGCCAGCAGTTTCACCTACGAGCAGTACTTC. Encoded protein: CASSFTYEQYF.

This clone was recorded once. This chain joins TRBV15 and TRBJ2-5; possibly TRBD2 for D (5 bases). The germline gives CDR1 LNHNV, CDR2 YYDKDF (reference sequence). Trimming shortened V by 9 bases and J by 5 bases, and 13 bases separated the two germline ends. The CDR3 consists of 12 residues. This chain's CDR3 is CATGSAEETQYF. The CDR3 nucleotides read TGTGCCACGGGGAGCGCAGAGGAGACCCAGTACTTC. Complete variable domain (other parts from reference TRBV15 and TRBJ2-5): DAMVIQNPRYQVTQFGKPVTLSCSQTLNHNVMYWYQQKSSQAPKLLFHYYDKDFNNEADTPDNFQSRRPNTSFCFLDIRSPGLGDTAMYLCATGSAEETQYFGPGTRLLVL.

DNA of the CDR3: TGTGCCCGCAACAGGGGTGCATCCTACAATGAGCAGTTCTTC. It specifies CARNRGASYNEQFF. The chain combines TRBV30 with TRBJ2-1, with 7 bases that match TRBD1. CDR1 is GTSNPN and CDR2 is SVGIG in the germline V gene (reference sequence). V trimming: 8 bases; J trimming: 1 base; junction bases outside the gene matches: 8. This CDR3 contains 14 residues.

The chain joins TRBV27 to TRBJ1-2, with D unclear. The CDR3 is made up of 13 amino acids. V lost 6 bases and J 8 bases, leaving 16 bases between the germline ends. Germline assignment: CDR1 MNHEY and CDR2 SMNVEV (reference sequence). CDR3 DNA: TGTGCCAGCAGGACGGGCCCTCCGGGAGGCTACACCTTC. This gives the protein CASRTGPPGGYTF.

V gene TRBV6-6 combines with J gene TRBJ1-1; TRBD1 matches at 8 bases. V lost 7 bases, J lost 5 bases, and 6 bases stayed unmatched. The germline gives CDR1 MNHNY, CDR2 SVGAGI (reference sequence). CDR3 size: 13 residues. The DNA for the CDR3 is TGTGCCAGCACCACAGGGGGTTTGACTGAAGCTTTCTTT. It translates to CASTTGGLTEAFF.

V and J are TRBV6-5 and TRBJ2-2, with D maybe TRBD1 (6 bases). CDR3 length: 14 amino acids. V gave up 2 bases and J gave up 4 bases, with 8 bases separating them. The germline CDR1 and CDR2 sequences are MNHEY and SVGAGI. The CDR3 bases are TGTGCCAGCAGTTACGACAGGACCACCGGGGAGCTGTTTTTT. Its protein is CASSYDRTTGELFF.

The chain combines TRBV30 with TRBJ2-3, with D possibly matching TRBD2 (5 bases). Germline V gene sequence: CDR1 GTSNPN, CDR2 SVGIG (reference sequence). V lost 1 base, J lost 3 bases, and 5 bases lay in between. This CDR3 spans 12 amino acids. CDR3 coding DNA: TGTGCCTGGAGTGGAGGGACAGATACGCAGTATTTT. Translation: CAWSGGTDTQYF.

The chain has TRBV18 and TRBJ2-1; 7 nucleotides align to TRBD2. Germline V gene lookup returns CDR1 KGHSH and CDR2 LQKENI. Trimming removed 3 bases from V and 7 bases from J; junction bases left unmatched: 12. This CDR3 comprises 16 residues. The CDR3, as DNA: TGTGCCAGCTCACCGAACAGTGGGGGGGGGAGGAATGAGCAGTTCTTC. Amino acid sequence: CASSPNSGGGRNEQFF. Variable domain in full (rest from reference TRBV18 and TRBJ2-1): NAGVMQNPRHLVRRRGQEARLRCSPMKGHSHVYWYRQLPEEGLKFMVYLQKENIIDESGMPKERFSAEFPKEGPSILRIQQVVRGDSAAYFCASSPNSGGGRNEQFFGPGTRLTVL.

This clone was observed a single time. This chain joins TRBV6-4 and TRBJ2-1; 7 positions agree with TRBD2. Germline trimming cut 0 bases from V and 6 bases from J; bases unmatched to any gene: 2. Germline loops: CDR1 MRHNA, CDR2 SNTAGT. The CDR3 consists of 14 residues. The CDR3 region is CASSDSREGNEQFF. CDR3 nucleotides: TGTGCCAGCAGTGACTCGAGGGAGGGCAATGAGCAGTTCTTC.

This clone showed up just once. The chain uses TRBV7-9 and TRBJ1-2; TRBD1 matches at 7 bases. Germline V gene sequence: CDR1 SEHNR, CDR2 FQNEAQ (reference sequence). This CDR3 is built from 15 residues. V lost 0 bases and J lost 4; bases outside the gene matches: 5. The DNA for the CDR3 is TGTGCCAGCAGCTTAGCGGGGGGACAGATCTATGGCTACACCTTC. Its protein is CASSLAGGQIYGYTF.

This rearrangement joins TRBV29-1 to TRBJ2-5; 8 bases match TRBD1. The CDR3 loop spans 14 amino acids. Trimming removed 4 bases from V and 7 bases from J; junction bases left unmatched: 11. Germline CDR1 is SQVTM and CDR2 is ANQGSEA. The CDR3 loop reads CSVGRGGQGPTQYF. CDR3 sequence (DNA): TGCAGCGTTGGTCGTGGTGGACAGGGTCCGACCCAGTACTTC.

This sequence joins TRBV6-1 and TRBJ2-5; possible D gene TRBD2, 7 bases. CDR1 and CDR2 from the germline V gene are MNHNS and SASEGT. CDR3 length: 17 amino acids. Trimming removed 1 base at V and 5 bases at J, with 20 bases between. CDR3 DNA sequence: TGTGCCAGCAGTGAAGGCGGGGGCCCGCCAGGATACGAGACCCAGTACTTC. Translation gives CASSEGGGPPGYETQYF.

This chain uses TRBV5-6 with TRBJ1-5, with TRBD1 identical over 8 bases. Per the germline V gene, CDR1 is SGHDT and CDR2 is YYEEEE. With V trimmed by 0 bases and J by 6 bases, 5 bases remained unmatched. The CDR3 extends over 15 amino acids. CDR3 amino acids: CASSLGTGSGQPQHF. The CDR3 coding sequence is TGTGCCAGCAGCTTGGGGACAGGGAGTGGTCAGCCCCAGCATTTT.

V is TRBV6-5 and J is TRBJ2-2; TRBD2 agrees at 9 bases. Germline V gene lookup returns CDR1 MNHEY and CDR2 SVGAGI. This CDR3 has 15 residues. Trimming cost V 2 bases and J 6 bases; bases outside gene matches: 4. The CDR3 loop is CASSYVAGESGELFF. The CDR3 nucleotides read TGTGCCAGCAGTTACGTAGCGGGAGAGTCCGGGGAGCTGTTTTTT.

This chain uses TRBV5-1 with TRBJ2-7; no definite D call. The CDR3 length is 13 residues. Per germline, CDR1 SGHRS and CDR2 YFSETQ. V was trimmed by 0 bases and J by 1 base, leaving 5 bases between them. CDR3 sequence: CASSLVESYEQYF. The DNA of the CDR3 is TGCGCCAGCAGCTTGGTGGAGTCCTACGAGCAGTACTTC.